A single sample is the source of the 3 T cell receptor beta chains below, sequenced in a study of cytomegalovirus exposure and HLA in healthy donors (TCRdb year 2017). The library was generated by the immunoSEQ multiplex PCR assay. A mixture of 60 forward primers for TCR Vbeta segments and 13 reverse primers for TCR Jbeta segments was used in the multiplex PCR. The table comes from immuneACCESS by way of TCRdb, which keeps in-frame sequences with V and J called. Part of the clones is missing from these tables; in studies checked, under half for an unresolved V gene and the rest for unknown reasons. For this sample there are about 130,000 clones; around 82% appear just once. The ten most abundant clones make up 1% to 1.5% of the sample. The sample comprised PBMCs. Every receptor here comes from a man aged 50 or older in good health and CMV-seronegative.

This clone was seen a few times. V is TRBV5-8 and J is TRBJ2-7, with 8 nucleotides matching TRBD1. Germline V gene sequence: CDR1 SGHTS, CDR2 YDEGEE. CDR3 size: 13 residues. Trimming took 3 bases from V and 4 from J; bases not matched to a gene: 3. The CDR3 sequence is CASSYRGSYEQYF. The CDR3 region has the DNA TGTGCCAGCAGCTACAGGGGGAGTTACGAGCAGTACTTC. The complete variable domain, with remaining parts taken from reference TRBV5-8 and TRBJ2-7, reads EAGVTQSPTHLIKTRGQQATLRCSPISGHTSVYWYQQALGLGLQFLLWYDEGEERNRGNFPPRFSGRQFPNYSSELNVNALELEDSALYLCASSYRGSYEQYFGPGTRLTVT.

This sequence joins TRBV28 and TRBJ2-7; D might be TRBD2 (6 bases). The CDR3 has 16 residues. CDR1 MDHEN and CDR2 SYDVKM come from the germline V gene. Trimming pared 5 bases from V and 6 bases from J, leaving 23 bases between. This CDR3 is CASSPPRGRPQFEQYF. The CDR3 region has the DNA TGTGCCAGCAGTCCGCCTCGGGGGAGGCCCCAGTTCGAGCAGTACTTC.

The V call is TRBV5-1, the J call TRBJ2-7; D possibly corresponds to TRBD1 (5 bases). Germline values: CDR1 SGHRS, CDR2 YFSETQ. The germline V and J ends were trimmed by 1 base and 5 bases, with 16 bases remaining between them. The CDR3 extends over 15 amino acids. CDR3 nucleotides: TGCGCCAGCAGCTTGCTCGTTCGGACATCTCACGAGCAGTACTTC. This codes for CASSLLVRTSHEQYF.